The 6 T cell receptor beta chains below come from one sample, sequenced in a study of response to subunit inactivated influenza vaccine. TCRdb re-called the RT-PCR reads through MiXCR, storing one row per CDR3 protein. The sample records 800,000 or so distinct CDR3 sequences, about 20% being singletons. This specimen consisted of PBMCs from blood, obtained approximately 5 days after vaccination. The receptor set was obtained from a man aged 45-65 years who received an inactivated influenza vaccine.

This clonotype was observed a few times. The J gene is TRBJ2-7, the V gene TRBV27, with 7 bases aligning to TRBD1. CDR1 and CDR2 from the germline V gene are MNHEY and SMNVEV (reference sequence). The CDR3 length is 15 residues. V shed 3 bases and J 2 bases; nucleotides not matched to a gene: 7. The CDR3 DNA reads TGTGCCAGCAGTTTCGTCAGGGACAGAACCTACGAGCAGTACTTC. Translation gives CASSFVRDRTYEQYF.

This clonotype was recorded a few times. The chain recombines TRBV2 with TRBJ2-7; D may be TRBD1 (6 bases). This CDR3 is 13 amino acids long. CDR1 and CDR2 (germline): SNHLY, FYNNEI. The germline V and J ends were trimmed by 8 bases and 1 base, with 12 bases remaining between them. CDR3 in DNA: TGTGCCAGCTCAGGGGTTAGTTCCTACGAGCAGTACTTC. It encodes CASSGVSSYEQYF. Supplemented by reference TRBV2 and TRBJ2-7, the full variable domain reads EPEVTQTPSHQVTQMGQEVILRCVPISNHLYFYWYRQILGQKVEFLVSFYNNEISEKSEIFDDQFSVERPDGSNFTLKIRSTKLEDSAMYFCASSGVSSYEQYFGPGTRLTVT.

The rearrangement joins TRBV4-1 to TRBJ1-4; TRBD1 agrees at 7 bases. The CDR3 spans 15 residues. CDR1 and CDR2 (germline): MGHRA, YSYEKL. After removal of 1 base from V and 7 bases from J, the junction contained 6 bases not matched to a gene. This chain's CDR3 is CASSQVGTVPEKLFF. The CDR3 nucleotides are TGCGCCAGCAGCCAAGTGGGGACAGTCCCTGAAAAACTGTTTTTT.

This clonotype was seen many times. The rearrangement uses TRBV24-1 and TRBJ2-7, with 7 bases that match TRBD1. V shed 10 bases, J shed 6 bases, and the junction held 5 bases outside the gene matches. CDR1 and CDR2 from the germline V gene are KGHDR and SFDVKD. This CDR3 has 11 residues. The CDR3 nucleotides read TGTGCCACAGCTGACAGGGTCGAGCAGTACTTC. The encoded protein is CATADRVEQYF.

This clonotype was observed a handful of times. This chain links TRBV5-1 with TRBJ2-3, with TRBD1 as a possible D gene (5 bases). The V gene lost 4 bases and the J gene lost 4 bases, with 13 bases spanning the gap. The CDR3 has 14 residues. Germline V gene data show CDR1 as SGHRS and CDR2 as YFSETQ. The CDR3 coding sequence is TGCGCCAGCAGCCCCTCGACAGTTCCAGATACGCAGTATTTT. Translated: CASSPSTVPDTQYF.

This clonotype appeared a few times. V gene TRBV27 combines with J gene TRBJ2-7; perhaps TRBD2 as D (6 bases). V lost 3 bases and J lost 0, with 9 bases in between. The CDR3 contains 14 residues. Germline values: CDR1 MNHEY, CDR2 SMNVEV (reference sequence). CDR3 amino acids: CASSFSRGSYEQYF. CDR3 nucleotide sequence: TGTGCCAGCAGTTTTTCGCGGGGCTCCTACGAGCAGTACTTC.